The clone carrying this T cell receptor (beta chain) was observed at least ten times. The data are from a study of blood T cells in healthy people across ages. The second PCR ran about 7 to 12 cycles with a sample-barcoded 5' primer and J-beta primers. TCRdb called the 5' RACE reads again in MiXCR, with one record for every CDR3 protein. The sample includes about 1.6 million distinct CDR3 sequences, about 35% seen only once; the top ten take about 11%. Germline loops: CDR1 SQVTM, CDR2 ANQGSEA. The CDR3 loop spans 10 amino acids. V gave up 7 bases and J gave up 11 bases, with 14 bases separating them. This TCR was sampled from a woman aged 25 to 45 in good health. Input material: blood. The chain joins TRBV29-1 to TRBJ1-1; D is perhaps TRBD1 (5 bases). This CDR3 is CSATTVRAFF. Here the CDR3 DNA reads TGCAGCGCCACGACAGTTAGGGCTTTCTTT.